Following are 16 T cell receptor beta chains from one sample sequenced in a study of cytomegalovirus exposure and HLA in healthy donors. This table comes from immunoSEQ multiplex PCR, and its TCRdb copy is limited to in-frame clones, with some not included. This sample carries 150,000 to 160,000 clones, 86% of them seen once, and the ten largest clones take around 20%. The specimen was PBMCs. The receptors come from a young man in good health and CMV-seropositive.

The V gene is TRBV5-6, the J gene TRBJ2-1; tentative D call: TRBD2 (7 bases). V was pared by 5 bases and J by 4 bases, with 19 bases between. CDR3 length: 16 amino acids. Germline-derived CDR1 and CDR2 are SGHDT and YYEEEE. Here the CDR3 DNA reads TGTGCCAGCAGTCCCGGAGGGGGGGGAGTTTACAATGAGCAGTTCTTC. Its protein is CASSPGGGGVYNEQFF.

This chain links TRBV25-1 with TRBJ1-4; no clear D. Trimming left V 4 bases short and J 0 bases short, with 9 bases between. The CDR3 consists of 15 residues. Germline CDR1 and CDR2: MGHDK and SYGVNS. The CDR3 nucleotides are TGTGCCAGCAGTGGGAGGGCGGCAACTAATGAAAAACTGTTTTTT. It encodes CASSGRAATNEKLFF.

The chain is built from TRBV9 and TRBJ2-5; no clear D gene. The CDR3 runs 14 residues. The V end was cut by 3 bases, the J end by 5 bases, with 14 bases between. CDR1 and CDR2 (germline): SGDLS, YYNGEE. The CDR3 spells CASSDSSGLETQYF. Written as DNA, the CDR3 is TGTGCCAGCAGCGACTCCTCAGGATTGGAGACCCAGTACTTC.

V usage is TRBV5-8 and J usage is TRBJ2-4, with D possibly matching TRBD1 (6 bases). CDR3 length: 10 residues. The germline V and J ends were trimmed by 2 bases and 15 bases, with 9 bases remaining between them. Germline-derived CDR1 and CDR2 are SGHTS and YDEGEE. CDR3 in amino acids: CASSLTRGYF. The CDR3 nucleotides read TGTGCCAGCAGCTTAACCAGGGGGTACTTC. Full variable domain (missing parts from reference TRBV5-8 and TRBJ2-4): EAGVTQSPTHLIKTRGQQATLRCSPISGHTSVYWYQQALGLGLQFLLWYDEGEERNRGNFPPRFSGRQFPNYSSELNVNALELEDSALYLCASSLTRGYFGAGTRLSVL.

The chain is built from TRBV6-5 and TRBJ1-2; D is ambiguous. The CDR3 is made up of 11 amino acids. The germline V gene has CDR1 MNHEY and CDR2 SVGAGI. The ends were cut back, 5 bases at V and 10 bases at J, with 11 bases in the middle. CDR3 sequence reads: CASSTLRDYTF. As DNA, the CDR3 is TGTGCCAGCAGTACCCTGAGGGACTACACCTTC.

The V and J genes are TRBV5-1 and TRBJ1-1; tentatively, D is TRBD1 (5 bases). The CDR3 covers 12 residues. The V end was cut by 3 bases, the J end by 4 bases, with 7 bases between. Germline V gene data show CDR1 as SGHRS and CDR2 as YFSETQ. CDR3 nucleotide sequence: TGCGCCAGCAGCTCGGGGGGCACTGAAGCTTTCTTT. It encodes CASSSGGTEAFF.

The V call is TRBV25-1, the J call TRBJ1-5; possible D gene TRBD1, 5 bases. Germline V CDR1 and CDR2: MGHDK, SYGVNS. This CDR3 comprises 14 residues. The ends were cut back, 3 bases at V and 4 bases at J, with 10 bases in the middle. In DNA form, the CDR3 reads TGTGCCAGCAGTGAGGCAGGGCGGAATCAGCCCCAGCATTTT. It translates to CASSEAGRNQPQHF.

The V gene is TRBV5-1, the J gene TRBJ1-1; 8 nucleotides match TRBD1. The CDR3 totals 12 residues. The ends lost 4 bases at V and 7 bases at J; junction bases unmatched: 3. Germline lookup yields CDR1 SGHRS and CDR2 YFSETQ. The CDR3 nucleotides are TGCGCCAGCAGCCTCGGGACAGGTGAAGCTTTCTTT. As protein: CASSLGTGEAFF.

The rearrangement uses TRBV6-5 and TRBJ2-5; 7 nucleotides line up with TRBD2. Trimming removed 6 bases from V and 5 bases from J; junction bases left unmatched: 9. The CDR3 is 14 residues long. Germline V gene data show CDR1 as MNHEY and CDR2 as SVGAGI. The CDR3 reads CASRSGTADETQYF. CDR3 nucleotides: TGTGCCAGCAGGAGCGGGACGGCCGACGAGACCCAGTACTTC.

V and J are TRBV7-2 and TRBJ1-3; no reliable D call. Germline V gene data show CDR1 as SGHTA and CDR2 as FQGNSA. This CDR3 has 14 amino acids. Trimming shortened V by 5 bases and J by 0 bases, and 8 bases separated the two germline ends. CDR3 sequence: CASSADLSGNTIYF. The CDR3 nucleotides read TGTGCCAGCAGCGCAGATCTCTCTGGAAACACCATATATTTT.

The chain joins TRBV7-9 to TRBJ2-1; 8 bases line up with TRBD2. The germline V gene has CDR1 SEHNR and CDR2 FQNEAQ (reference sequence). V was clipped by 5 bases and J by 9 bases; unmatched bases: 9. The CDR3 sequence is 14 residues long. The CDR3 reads CASSLLAVLLEQFF. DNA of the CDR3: TGTGCCAGCAGCCTACTAGCGGTGCTGCTTGAGCAGTTCTTC.

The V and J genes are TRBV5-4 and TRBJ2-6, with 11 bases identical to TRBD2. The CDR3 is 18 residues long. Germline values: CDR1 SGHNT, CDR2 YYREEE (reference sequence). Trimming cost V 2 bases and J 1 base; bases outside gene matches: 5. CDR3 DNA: TGTGCCAGCAGCTTACTAGCGGGGGCCTTGTCTGGGGCCAACGTCCTGACTTTC. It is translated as CASSLLAGALSGANVLTF.

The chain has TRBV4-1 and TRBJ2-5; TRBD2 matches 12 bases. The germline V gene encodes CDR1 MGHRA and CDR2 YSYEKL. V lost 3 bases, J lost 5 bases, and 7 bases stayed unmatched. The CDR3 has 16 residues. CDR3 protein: CASSQPLAGGPETQYF. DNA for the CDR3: TGCGCCAGCAGCCAGCCCCTAGCGGGGGGGCCGGAGACCCAGTACTTC.

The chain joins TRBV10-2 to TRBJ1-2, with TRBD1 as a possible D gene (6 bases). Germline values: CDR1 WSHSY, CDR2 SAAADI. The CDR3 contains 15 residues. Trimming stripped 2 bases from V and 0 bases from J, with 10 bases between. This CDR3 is CASSEPGETNYGYTF. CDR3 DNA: TGCGCCAGCAGTGAGCCAGGGGAGACTAACTATGGCTACACCTTC.

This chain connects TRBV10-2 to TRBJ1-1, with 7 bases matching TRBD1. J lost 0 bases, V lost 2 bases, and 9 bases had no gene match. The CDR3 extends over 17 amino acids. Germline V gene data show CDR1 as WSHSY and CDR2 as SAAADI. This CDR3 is CASSEPFIRGMNTEAFF. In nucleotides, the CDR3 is TGCGCCAGCAGTGAGCCTTTTATCAGGGGGATGAACACTGAAGCTTTCTTT.

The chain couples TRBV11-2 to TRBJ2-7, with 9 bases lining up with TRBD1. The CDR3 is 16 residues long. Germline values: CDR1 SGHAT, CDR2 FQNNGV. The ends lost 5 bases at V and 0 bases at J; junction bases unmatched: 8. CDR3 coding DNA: TGTGCCAGCAGCGATCCCGGGACAGGGAGCTCCTACGAGCAGTACTTC. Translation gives CASSDPGTGSSYEQYF.